The entry that follows covers one T cell receptor beta chain sequence. The sample originates from a study of shared clonotypes between healthy human individuals. Study context: Contributing individuals were two females and a few males aged 18 to 49.

Deep-level running was used for the assay. The assay was immunoSEQ multiplex PCR, and TCRdb's table has in-frame clones only and misses some. The repertoire holds nearly 1 million clones, with about 80% as singletons. Germline CDR1 LNHDA, CDR2 SQIVND (reference sequence). The CDR3 loop spans 14 amino acids. V gave up 8 bases and J gave up 2 bases, with 12 bases separating them. The sequenced sample consisted of memory CD4+ T cells sorted from blood. Documented subset: CD45RA-negative fraction. This sequence was found in a man between 18 and 35 years old in good health. The V call is TRBV19, the J call TRBJ2-2; D possibly corresponds to TRBD1 (5 bases). For the CDR3, the DNA is TGTGCCAGTCACTTAAGGGGCAACACCGGGGAGCTGTTTTTT. As protein: CASHLRGNTGELFF.